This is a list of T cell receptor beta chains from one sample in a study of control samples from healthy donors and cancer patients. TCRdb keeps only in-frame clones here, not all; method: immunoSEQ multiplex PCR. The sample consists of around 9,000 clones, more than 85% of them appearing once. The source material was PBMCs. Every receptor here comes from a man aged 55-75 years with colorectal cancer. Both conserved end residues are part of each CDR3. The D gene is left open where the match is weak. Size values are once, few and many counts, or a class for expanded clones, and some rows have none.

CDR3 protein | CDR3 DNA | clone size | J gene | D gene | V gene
CASSLRSGLVRTEAFF | TGTGCCAGCAGCTTAAGGTCGGGGTTGGTTCGCACTGAAGCTTTCTTT | once | TRBJ1-1 | - | TRBV7-8
CASSASAGNTIYF | TGTGCCAGCAGTGCATCGGCAGGAAACACCATATATTTT | - | TRBJ1-3 | - | TRBV12-3/TRBV12-4
CSVEGREGTGELFF | TGCAGCGTTGAAGGCAGGGAGGGGACCGGGGAGCTGTTTTTT | - | TRBJ2-2 | TRBD2 | TRBV29-1
CASSPQGTSTGELFF | TGTGCCAGCAGCCCCCAGGGGACATCCACCGGGGAGCTGTTTTTT | - | TRBJ2-2 | - | TRBV7-3
CASRGPGQINSPLHF | TGTGCCAGCAGGGGACCGGGACAAATTAATTCACCCCTCCACTTT | - | TRBJ1-6 | - | TRBV28
CASSPRLIRYTEAFF | TGTGCCAGCAGTCCGAGGCTGATCAGGTACACTGAAGCTTTCTTT | - | TRBJ1-1 | - | TRBV27
CASSPAGGYNYGYTF | TGTGCCAGCAGTCCCGCAGGGGGCTATAACTATGGCTACACCTTC | - | TRBJ1-2 | TRBD1 | TRBV6-4
CASSFQVNYEQYF | TGTGCCAGCAGTTTTCAGGTGAACTACGAGCAGTACTTC | - | TRBJ2-7 | - | TRBV12-3/TRBV12-4
CSVATGTGVPEAFF | TGCAGCGTCGCGACCGGGACAGGGGTCCCTGAAGCTTTCTTT | - | TRBJ1-1 | TRBD1 | TRBV29-1
CASSLEGSTDTQYF | TGCGCCAGCAGCTTGGAAGGTAGCACAGATACGCAGTATTTT | - | TRBJ2-3 | - | TRBV5-1
CASSAQIDEQFF | TGTGCCAGCAGTGCCCAAATAGATGAGCAGTTCTTC | - | TRBJ2-1 | - | TRBV2
CASSISGQAFF | TGTGCCAGTAGTATTTCAGGTCAAGCTTTCTTT | - | TRBJ1-1 | - | TRBV19
CASSQAGGQAYGYTF | TGTGCCAGCAGCCAAGCTGGGGGCCAAGCCTATGGCTACACCTTC | - | TRBJ1-2 | - | TRBV14
CATSREGGGNQPQHF | TGTGCCACCAGCAGAGAGGGAGGCGGCAATCAGCCCCAGCATTTT | - | TRBJ1-5 | - | TRBV15
CASSLTGDRMYGYTF | TGTGCCAGCAGCTTAACAGGGGACAGGATGTATGGCTACACCTTC | - | TRBJ1-2 | TRBD1 | TRBV7-3
CASSQDDGSAYEQYF | TGTGCCAGCAGCCAAGACGATGGGTCCGCCTACGAGCAGTACTTC | - | TRBJ2-7 | - | TRBV4-2
CASSTTRENGYTF | TGTGCCAGCAGTACCACAAGGGAGAATGGCTACACCTTC | - | TRBJ1-2 | - | TRBV6-2/TRBV6-3
CASSRRGGEQFF | TGTGCCAGTAGTCGGAGGGGTGGTGAGCAGTTCTTC | - | TRBJ2-1 | - | TRBV19
CASSFRTGGAGETQYF | TGTGCCAGCAGTTTCCGGACAGGGGGCGCGGGGGAGACCCAGTACTTC | - | TRBJ2-5 | TRBD1 | TRBV6-2/TRBV6-3
CASSTLRRGRNSPLHF | TGTGCCAGCAGCACACTAAGGAGGGGGCGGAATTCACCCCTCCACTTT | - | TRBJ1-6 | - | TRBV21-1
CASSPGTGGSEKLFF | TGCGCCAGCAGCCCAGGGACAGGAGGGAGTGAAAAACTGTTTTTT | - | TRBJ1-4 | TRBD1 | TRBV5-1
CSVIRESDEQFF | TGCAGCGTGATCAGGGAGAGTGATGAGCAGTTCTTC | - | TRBJ2-1 | - | TRBV29-1
CASMPPYTGELFF | TGTGCCAGCATGCCCCCATACACCGGGGAGCTGTTTTTT | - | TRBJ2-2 | - | TRBV6-5
CASSPQGGTDTQYF | TGTGCTTCATCTCCCCAGGGGGGCACAGATACGCAGTATTTT | - | TRBJ2-3 | TRBD1 | TRBV28
CASSQGLSQETQYF | TGCGCCAGCAGCCAAGGACTGTCTCAAGAGACCCAGTACTTC | - | TRBJ2-5 | - | TRBV4-3
CASSPTGVTYNEQFF | TGCGCCAGCAGCCCCACGGGGGTCACCTACAATGAGCAGTTCTTC | - | TRBJ2-1 | - | TRBV4-3
CASSLQGAGEQYF | TGTGCCAGCAGTTTACAGGGGGCAGGTGAGCAGTACTTC | - | TRBJ2-7 | TRBD1 | TRBV28
CATSDYRDTGELFF | TGTGCCACCAGTGATTACAGGGACACCGGGGAGCTGTTTTTT | - | TRBJ2-2 | - | TRBV24-1
CSVGTGSSYEQYF | TGCAGCGTTGGGACGGGTAGCTCCTACGAGCAGTACTTC | - | TRBJ2-7 | - | TRBV29-1
CASSYGGGEGNQPQHF | TGTGCCAGCAGTTACGGAGGGGGTGAGGGCAATCAGCCCCAGCATTTT | - | TRBJ1-5 | - | TRBV6-2/TRBV6-3
CASSVGQVPTEQYF | TGTGCCAGCAGCGTAGGACAGGTACCTACGGAGCAGTACTTC | - | TRBJ2-7 | - | TRBV9
CASSSTSGGAGDTQYF | TGTGCCAGCAGTTCTACTAGCGGGGGGGCCGGCGATACGCAGTATTTT | - | TRBJ2-3 | TRBD2 | TRBV28
CASSAGGPLYNEQFF | TGTGCCAGCAGCGCGGGGGGGCCTTTATATAATGAGCAGTTCTTC | few | TRBJ2-1 | TRBD2 | TRBV28
CASSQVFRTSGNTIYF | TGCGCCAGCAGCCAAGTGTTCAGGACCTCTGGAAACACCATATATTTT | - | TRBJ1-3 | - | TRBV4-1
CASSQLGQLYEQYF | TGTGCCAGCAGCCAACTCGGGCAACTATACGAGCAGTACTTC | - | TRBJ2-7 | - | TRBV4-2
CASSPLDSATNEKLFF | TGTGCCAGCAGCCCTCTGGACAGCGCAACTAATGAAAAACTGTTTTTT | - | TRBJ1-4 | - | TRBV28
CASSLQPASTDTQYF | TGTGCCAGTAGTCTCCAGCCAGCCAGCACAGATACGCAGTATTTT | - | TRBJ2-3 | - | TRBV19